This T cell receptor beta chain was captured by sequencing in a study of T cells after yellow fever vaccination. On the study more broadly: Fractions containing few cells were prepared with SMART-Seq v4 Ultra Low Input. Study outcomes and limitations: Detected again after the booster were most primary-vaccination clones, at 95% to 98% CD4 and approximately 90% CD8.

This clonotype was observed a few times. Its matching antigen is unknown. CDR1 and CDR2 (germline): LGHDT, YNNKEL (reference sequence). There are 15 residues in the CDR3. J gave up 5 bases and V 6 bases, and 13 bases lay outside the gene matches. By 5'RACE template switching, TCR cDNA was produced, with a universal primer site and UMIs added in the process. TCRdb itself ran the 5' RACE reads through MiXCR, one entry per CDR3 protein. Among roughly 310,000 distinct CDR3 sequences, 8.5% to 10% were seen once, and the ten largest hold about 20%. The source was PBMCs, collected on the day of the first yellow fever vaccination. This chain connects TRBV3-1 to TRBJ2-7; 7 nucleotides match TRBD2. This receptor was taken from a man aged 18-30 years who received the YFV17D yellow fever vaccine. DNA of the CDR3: TGTGCCAGCAGACTCTTCCTAGCGGCGGGGGACGAGCAGTACGTC. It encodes CASRLFLAAGDEQYV.